This TCR beta chain was identified in a study of metastatic and nonmetastatic thyroid tumors. Patients had received no treatment of any kind before thyroid surgery. This clone was counted ten times or more. Via MiXCR, TCRdb re-called the PCR reads. The sample has about 93,000 clones, approximately 11% seen once. V was trimmed by 2 bases and J by 10 bases, leaving 15 bases between them. The CDR3 sequence is 15 residues long. The germline CDR1 and CDR2 sequences are MDHEN and SYDVKM. The specimen sequenced was blood. The receptor comes from a female donor with papillary thyroid cancer or a benign thyroid nodule (not recorded which). Some clones in this sample may be carry-over from other donors' samples. This chain joins TRBV28 and TRBJ1-6; D ambiguous. The DNA of the CDR3 is TGTGCCAGCAGTTTAGGATTTGGGATGGCATCACCCCTCCACTTT. Translated: CASSLGFGMASPLHF.